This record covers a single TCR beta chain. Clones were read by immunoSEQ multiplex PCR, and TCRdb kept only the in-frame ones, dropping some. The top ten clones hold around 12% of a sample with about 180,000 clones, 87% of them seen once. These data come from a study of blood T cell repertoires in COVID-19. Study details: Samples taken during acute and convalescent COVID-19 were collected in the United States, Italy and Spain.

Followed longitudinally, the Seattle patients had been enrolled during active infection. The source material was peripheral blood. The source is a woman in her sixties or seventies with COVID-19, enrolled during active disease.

The CDR3, as DNA: TGTGCCACCAGTTTACGACAGGGAGAAGCAGATACGCAGTATTTT. Encoded protein: CATSLRQGEADTQYF. This sequence joins TRBV15 and TRBJ2-3, with 7 positions matching TRBD1. V was pared by 6 bases and J by 4 bases, with 10 bases of the junction left unmatched. The CDR3 runs 15 residues. Germline CDR1 and CDR2: LNHNV and YYDKDF (reference sequence).